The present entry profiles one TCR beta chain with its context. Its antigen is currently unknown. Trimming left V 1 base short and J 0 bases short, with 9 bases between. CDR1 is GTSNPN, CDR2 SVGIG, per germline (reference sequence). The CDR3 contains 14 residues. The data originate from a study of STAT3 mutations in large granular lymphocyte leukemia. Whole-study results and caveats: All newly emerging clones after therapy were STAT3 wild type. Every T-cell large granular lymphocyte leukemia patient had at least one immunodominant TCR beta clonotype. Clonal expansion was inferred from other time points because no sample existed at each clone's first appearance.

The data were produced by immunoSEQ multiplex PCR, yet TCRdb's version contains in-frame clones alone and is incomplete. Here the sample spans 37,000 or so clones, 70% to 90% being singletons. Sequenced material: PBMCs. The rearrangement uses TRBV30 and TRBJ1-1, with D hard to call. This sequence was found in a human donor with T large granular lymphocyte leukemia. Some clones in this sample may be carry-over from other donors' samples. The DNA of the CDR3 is TGTGCCTGGAGTGGAGCCGTAATGAACACTGAAGCTTTCTTT. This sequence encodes CAWSGAVMNTEAFF. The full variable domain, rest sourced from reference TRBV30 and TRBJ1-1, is SQTIHQWPATLVQPVGSPLSLECTVEGTSNPNLYWYRQAAGRGLQLLFYSVGIGQISSEVPQNLSASRPQDRQFILSSKKLLLSDSGFYLCAWSGAVMNTEAFFGQGTRLTVV.